Following are 8 T cell receptor beta chains from one sample sequenced in a study of T cell clonality in common variable immunodeficiency. Some clones are missing from TCRdb's copy, which holds only in-frame ones; the method was immunoSEQ multiplex PCR. This sample includes roughly 28,000 clones with no singletons; its ten biggest clones take up about an eighth. The sample taken for sequencing was peripheral blood mononuclear cells. Receptors originate from a person aged 18-70 years in good health.

This clone showed up many times. The read gets to within 3 residues of the CDR3 end, and the germline J gene fills in the rest. The V gene is TRBV5-5, the J gene TRBJ2-7, with 8 bases identical to TRBD1. The CDR3 sequence is 13 residues long. The germline gives CDR1 SGHKS, CDR2 YYEKEE (reference sequence). The trim removed 4 bases at V and 3 bases at J, leaving 3 bases unmatched. CDR3 amino acids: CASSTGQVYEQYF. Partial CDR3 DNA: TGTGCCAGCAGCACGGGACAGGTCTACGAG.

This clone appeared many times. At one of its ends the junction is not consistent with the germline gene, which may arise from a read error. The CDR3 end falls 3 residues outside the read, so it is completed with the germline J gene. V usage is TRBV7-3 and J usage is TRBJ2-1; 9 nucleotides align to TRBD2. CDR1 and CDR2 (germline): SGHTA, FQGTGA. The CDR3 totals 15 residues. The sequenced CDR3 bases are TGTGCCAGCAGCCTAACTAGCGGGTCAAACAATGAG. This translates into CASSLTSGSNNE. The CDR3, in full, reads CASSLTSGSNNEQFF.

This clone was counted many times. The read comes to an end 3 residues before the CDR3 does, leaving the germline J gene to fill in the end. This sequence joins TRBV18 and TRBJ2-1; maybe TRBD1 (6 bases). CDR1 and CDR2 from the germline V gene are KGHSH and LQKENI. V gave up 3 bases and J gave up 6 bases, with 12 bases separating them. The length of the CDR3 is 14 residues. The part of the CDR3 DNA that was read is TGTGCCAGCTCACCGGGAGCAGGGGTCAATGAG. Encoded protein: CASSPGAGVNE. The full CDR3 protein reads CASSPGAGVNEQFF.

This clone was counted many times. The CDR3 extends 3 residues past the end of the read, so its final part is completed from the germline J gene. The genes are TRBV6-1 and TRBJ2-6, with unresolved D. CDR3 length: 17 residues. Trimming cost V 1 base and J 1 base, with 11 bases left between them. Looked up from germline, CDR1 is MNHNS and CDR2 is SASEGT. The CDR3: CASSEGAYGSGANVLTF. The part of the CDR3 DNA that was read is TGTGCCAGCAGTGAAGGAGCATACGGTTCTGGGGCCAACGTC.

This clone was recorded at least ten times. CDR3 DNA, as far as it was read: TGCAGCGTTGAACCTAGCGGGGGGGGCCACAATGAG. Translated: CSVEPSGGGHNE. The full CDR3 sequence reads CSVEPSGGGHNEQFF. This rearrangement joins TRBV29-1 to TRBJ2-1; 12 bases map to TRBD2. The CDR3 end is not reached by the read, which stops 3 residues before it; the germline J gene fills it in. After removal of 2 bases from V and 5 bases from J, the junction contained 4 bases not matched to a gene. The germline V gene encodes CDR1 SQVTM and CDR2 ANQGSEA. The CDR3 covers 15 residues.

The sample holds many counts of this clone. The missing CDR3 end, 3 residues past where the read stops, is filled in from the germline J gene. This sequence joins TRBV7-8 and TRBJ2-7, with 13 positions matching TRBD2. The V and J ends lost 5 bases and 0 bases, in that order; junction bases with no gene match: 7. The CDR3 covers 17 residues. Germline V gene sequence: CDR1 SGHVS, CDR2 FQNEAQ. The part of the CDR3 DNA that was read is TGTGCCAGCAGCCCCGGGACTAGCGGGGTTTCCTCCTACGAG. This gives the protein CASSPGTSGVSSYE. The CDR3 reads in full as CASSPGTSGVSSYEQYF.

This clone has ten or more counts. Read sequence stops 3 residues before the CDR3 end, and the germline J gene provides the missing end. The J gene is TRBJ1-2, the V gene TRBV20-1, with TRBD1 matching over 10 bases. This CDR3 is built from 18 residues. V lost 0 bases, J lost 4 bases, and 14 bases stayed unmatched. Germline CDR1 is DFQATT and CDR2 is SNEGSKA (reference sequence). CDR3 protein: CSARDLNTGTGELYGYTF. The covered CDR3 bases are TGCAGTGCTAGAGATTTAAACACCGGGACAGGGGAACTCTATGGC.

This clone was seen repeatedly, ten times or more. The read finishes 3 residues shy of the CDR3 end, and the germline J gene is used to complete it. The chain couples TRBV7-3 to TRBJ2-1; maybe TRBD2 (5 bases). The CDR3 runs to 15 residues. Trimming took 0 bases from V and 4 from J, leaving 10 bases between them. CDR1 is SGHTA and CDR2 is FQGTGA in the germline V gene. The CDR3 DNA, read in part, is TGTGCCAGCAGCTTAACGTCTTCGGGGTACAATGAG. Its translation is CASSLTSSGYNE. In full, the CDR3 reads CASSLTSSGYNEQFF.